These 13 T cell receptor beta chains share one sample of origin, sequenced in a study of blood T cells in healthy people across ages. PCR was performed a second time for 7 to 11 cycles using a sample-barcoded 5' primer and a J-beta primer mix. One entry per CDR3 protein results from TCRdb running MiXCR on the 5' RACE reads. The table has roughly 800,000 distinct CDR3 sequences, 58% seen once. The specimen was blood. Source of these receptors: a man aged 25-45 years in good health.

This chain connects TRBV5-1 to TRBJ2-2, with TRBD1 as a possible D gene (5 bases). Trimming stripped 0 bases from V and 5 bases from J, with 11 bases between. The CDR3 totals 15 residues. CDR1 is SGHRS and CDR2 is YFSETQ in the germline V gene. The CDR3 bases are TGCGCCAGCAGCTTGGCGGCAGGGTGGACCGGGGAGCTGTTTTTT. The encoded protein is CASSLAAGWTGELFF.

This clonotype was picked up a small number of times. The chain uses TRBV4-3 and TRBJ2-1; 12 nucleotides line up with TRBD2. The CDR3 covers 15 residues. Per germline, CDR1 LGHNA and CDR2 YSLEER. V lost 3 bases to trimming and J lost 10 bases; unmatched junction nucleotides: 7. The CDR3 DNA reads as TGCGCCAGCAGCCACGAGATCCTAGCGGGAGGGGAGCAGTTCTTC. It codes for CASSHEILAGGEQFF.

This chain uses TRBV18 with TRBJ1-1; tentative D call: TRBD1 (5 bases). This CDR3 is 15 amino acids long. Trimming removed 3 bases at V and 6 bases at J, with 17 bases between. Per the germline V gene, CDR1 is KGHSH and CDR2 is LQKENI. The CDR3 loop is CASSPGTDLGAEAFF. In DNA, the CDR3 is TGTGCCAGCTCACCCGGGACGGACCTGGGAGCTGAAGCTTTCTTT.

The rearrangement links TRBV11-3 to TRBJ2-5, with D possibly matching TRBD2 (6 bases). CDR1 and CDR2 (germline): SGHNT, YENEEA. V shed 0 bases and J shed 3 bases, with 14 bases lying between them. This CDR3 comprises 16 residues. The CDR3, as DNA: TGTGCCAGCAGCTTAGATCTCGGGGACTCTAAAGAGACCCAGTACTTC. Translated: CASSLDLGDSKETQYF. Filled out from reference TRBV11-3 and TRBJ2-5, the complete variable domain reads EAGVVQSPRYKIIEKKQPVAFWCNPISGHNTLYWYLQNLGQGPELLIRYENEEAVDDSQLPKDRFSAERLKGVDSTLKIQPAELGDSAVYLCASSLDLGDSKETQYFGPGTRLLVL.

V is TRBV20-1 and J is TRBJ2-7, with a possible D match to TRBD1 (5 bases). The J call may not be correct, given that the DNA end is closer to TRBJ2-5. The CDR3 sequence is 14 residues long. CDR1 DFQATT and CDR2 SNEGSKA come from the germline V gene (reference sequence). The CDR3 nucleotides read TGCAGTGCTAGAGACCCCACGACAGCGGAGACCCAGTACTTC. It yields the protein CSARDPTTAETQYF.

The count of this clonotype is one. The rearrangement joins TRBV27 to TRBJ1-1; 8 bases align to TRBD1. The length of the CDR3 is 15 residues. Per the germline V gene, CDR1 is MNHEY and CDR2 is SMNVEV (reference sequence). V was clipped by 7 bases and J by 0 bases; unmatched bases: 7. The CDR3 DNA sequence: TGTGCCAGCAAAGTAACAGGGGGGCTGAACACTGAAGCTTTCTTT. Its protein product is CASKVTGGLNTEAFF.

This clonotype was observed once. The genes are TRBV28 and TRBJ2-7; D is unclear. Trimming took 3 bases from V and 0 from J, leaving 9 bases between them. The CDR3 is made up of 14 amino acids. In germline, CDR1 is MDHEN, CDR2 SYDVKM. CDR3 in amino acids: CASSLPGYSYEQYF. CDR3 DNA: TGTGCCAGCAGTTTGCCGGGCTACTCCTACGAGCAGTACTTC.

This rearrangement joins TRBV25-1 to TRBJ2-6; possibly TRBD1 for D (5 bases). The V end lost 5 bases, the J end lost 4 bases, and 12 bases lay between the germline ends. CDR1 and CDR2 (germline): MGHDK, SYGVNS. The CDR3 sequence is 15 residues long. The CDR3 here is CASSIQAPGANVLTF. CDR3 nucleotides: TGTGCCAGCAGTATACAGGCCCCGGGGGCCAACGTCCTGACTTTC.

The chain combines TRBV6-2 or TRBV6-3 with TRBJ1-1; no clear D gene. Germline V gene data show CDR1 as MNHEY and CDR2 as SVGEGT. The V end was cut by 10 bases, the J end by 4 bases, with 22 bases between. The CDR3 is made up of 15 amino acids. CDR3 protein: CATNTDRLKTTEAFF. The CDR3 bases are TGTGCCACCAATACCGATAGACTGAAAACCACTGAAGCTTTCTTT.

This clonotype was picked up a small number of times. The chain uses TRBV6-1 and TRBJ2-7; perhaps TRBD2 as D (6 bases). The length of the CDR3 is 13 residues. V was pared by 8 bases and J by 2 bases, with 13 bases between. Germline lookup yields CDR1 MNHNS and CDR2 SASEGT. CDR3 DNA sequence: TGTGCCAGCGGGACTCATGGCACCTACGAGCAGTACTTC. As protein: CASGTHGTYEQYF.

This clonotype was detected a few times. The chain combines TRBV20-1 with TRBJ1-2; 9 positions agree with TRBD1. V lost 4 bases to trimming and J lost 0 bases; unmatched junction nucleotides: 9. This CDR3 has 16 amino acids. Looked up from germline, CDR1 is DFQATT and CDR2 is SNEGSKA (reference sequence). Here the CDR3 reads CSAKPGQGIPNYGYTF. The CDR3 DNA reads as TGCAGTGCTAAACCGGGACAGGGTATCCCTAACTATGGCTACACCTTC.

This chain joins TRBV20-1 and TRBJ1-1, with TRBD1 identical over 9 bases. V shed 3 bases, J shed 6 bases, and the junction held 8 bases outside the gene matches. CDR1 is DFQATT, CDR2 SNEGSKA, per germline (reference sequence). The CDR3 totals 14 residues. CDR3 sequence: CSARETGGSPEAFF. CDR3 DNA sequence: TGCAGTGCTAGGGAAACAGGGGGCAGTCCTGAAGCTTTCTTT.

This clonotype was seen a single time. The chain uses TRBV4-1 and TRBJ2-1; 10 positions agree with TRBD2. The CDR3 is 17 amino acids. V was clipped by 8 bases and J by 8 bases; unmatched bases: 18. Germline-derived CDR1 and CDR2 are MGHRA and YSYEKL. The CDR3 region has the DNA TGCGCCAGCGGCCGGTACGCGTCAGCGGGAGGGGGCGATGAGCAGTTCTTC. As protein: CASGRYASAGGGDEQFF.